This T cell receptor beta chain was identified in a study of a mutant IDH1 vaccine in newly diagnosed glioma. Study summary: The therapy given earlier, which was standard therapy, consisted of radiotherapy, temozolomide, or both, and most of the patients received both. General study findings and limits: Vaccination induced immune responses in about 93% of patients.

Comment on this clone: The antigen remains undetermined.

Described time point: week 23, last vaccination. Topical imiquimod accompanied each vaccine dose, which consisted of 300 ug of mutant IDH1 20-mer peptide. Each tumor in the donors was a new WHO grade 3 or 4 astrocytoma, IDH1-mutant and ATRX-lost. The table came from immunoSEQ multiplex PCR; TCRdb's copy has only in-frame clones and leaves some out. Among around 41,000 clones listed, 78% were seen once. The specimen was PBMCs, collected from a glioma patient whose treatment included an IDH1 peptide vaccine. The sequence derives from a woman in her forties with glioma. Some clones in this sample may be carry-over from other donors' samples.

CDR3 protein: CASSLARVAGGSGTGELFF. Written as DNA, the CDR3 is TGTGCCAGCAGCTTAGCGAGGGTAGCGGGGGGGTCCGGCACCGGGGAGCTGTTTTTT. The chain combines TRBV7-2 with TRBJ2-2; 11 bases map to TRBD2. Germline trimming cut 0 bases from V and 4 bases from J; bases unmatched to any gene: 10. CDR1 and CDR2 (germline): SGHTA, FQGNSA. The CDR3 runs 19 residues.